This TCR beta chain originates from a study of blood T cell repertoires in COVID-19. Across the whole study: Material from acute and convalescent COVID-19 was sourced from the United States, Italy and Spain. Nucleic acid was either cDNA or gDNA, and it came from T cells, B-cell-depleted T cells, or PBMCs.

Study members were between roughly 18 and 89 years old and lived in over 20 US regions. Germline assignment: CDR1 LNHDA and CDR2 SQIVND (reference sequence). The ends lost 7 bases at V and 6 bases at J; junction bases unmatched: 11. CDR3 length equals 14 residues. Sequenced by immunoSEQ multiplex PCR; TCRdb stores in-frame clones only, minus some. Among a few hundred thousand clones, around nine tenths were seen once, and the ten largest hold roughly 9.4%. Input material: PBMCs or T cells enriched from blood (not recorded which). The sequence derives from a woman in her forties or fifties who had recovered from COVID-19. The J gene is TRBJ1-2, the V gene TRBV19; 7 bases align to TRBD1. The CDR3 region has the DNA TGTGCCAGTAATCCATCCAGGGGGGTGGATGGCTACACCTTC. As protein: CASNPSRGVDGYTF.